This T cell receptor (beta chain) is drawn from a study of T cells in Graves' hyperthyroidism and ophthalmopathy. General study results and limits: Most clonotypes that expanded in the thyroid above 0.001 also showed up in blood.

J lost 6 bases, V lost 1 base, and 9 bases had no gene match. Per germline, CDR1 SQVTM and CDR2 ANQGSEA. The CDR3 is 15 residues long. The source material, RNA transcripts, was used to amplify TCR beta CDR3 regions. The HTBI set primed first-round TCR CDR3 RT-PCR. TCRdb re-analysed the multiplex PCR reads in MiXCR, keeping a single row per CDR3 protein. Among roughly 720,000 distinct CDR3 sequences listed, 17% were seen once. Clinicians diagnosed patients from clinical symptoms, serum thyroxine and TRAb, thyroid ultrasound and orbital computed tomography. This clonotype was recorded a few times. What it binds is not known.

This chain links TRBV29-1 with TRBJ2-7; TRBD1 agrees at 10 bases. The sequenced sample consisted of blood. This TCR derives from a man aged 45-65 years with Graves' hyperthyroidism. CDR3 region: CSVEVGGTGALEQYF. CDR3 nucleotides: TGCAGCGTTGAAGTCGGCGGGACAGGGGCGCTCGAGCAGTACTTC.